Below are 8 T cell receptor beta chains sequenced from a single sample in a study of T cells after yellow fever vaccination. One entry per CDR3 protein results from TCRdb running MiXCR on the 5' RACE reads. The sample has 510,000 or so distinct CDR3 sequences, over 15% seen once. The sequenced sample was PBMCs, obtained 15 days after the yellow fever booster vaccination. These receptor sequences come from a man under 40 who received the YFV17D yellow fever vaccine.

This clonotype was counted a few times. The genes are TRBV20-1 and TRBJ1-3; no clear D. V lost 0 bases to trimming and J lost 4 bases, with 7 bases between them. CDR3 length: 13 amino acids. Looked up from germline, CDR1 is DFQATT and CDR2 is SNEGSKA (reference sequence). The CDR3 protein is CSARDPRGNTIYF. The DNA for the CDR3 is TGCAGTGCTAGAGATCCCAGGGGAAACACCATATATTTT.

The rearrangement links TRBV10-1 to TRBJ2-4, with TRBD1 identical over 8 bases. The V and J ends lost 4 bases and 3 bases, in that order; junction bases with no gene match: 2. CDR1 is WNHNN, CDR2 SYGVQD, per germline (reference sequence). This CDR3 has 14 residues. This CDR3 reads CASSGTGNKNIQYF. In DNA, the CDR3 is TGCGCCAGCAGTGGGACAGGGAACAAAAACATTCAGTACTTC.

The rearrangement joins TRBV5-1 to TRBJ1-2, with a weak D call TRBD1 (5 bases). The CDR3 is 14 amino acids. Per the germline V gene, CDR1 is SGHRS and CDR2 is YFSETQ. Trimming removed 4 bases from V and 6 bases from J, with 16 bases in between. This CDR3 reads CASSLLQEVDGYTF. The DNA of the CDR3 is TGCGCCAGCAGCCTACTACAGGAAGTGGATGGCTACACCTTC. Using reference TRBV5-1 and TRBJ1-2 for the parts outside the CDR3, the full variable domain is KAGVTQTPRYLIKTRGQQVTLSCSPISGHRSVSWYQQTPGQGLQFLFEYFSETQRNKGNFPGRFSGRQFSNSRSEMNVSTLELGDSALYLCASSLLQEVDGYTFGSGTRLTVV.

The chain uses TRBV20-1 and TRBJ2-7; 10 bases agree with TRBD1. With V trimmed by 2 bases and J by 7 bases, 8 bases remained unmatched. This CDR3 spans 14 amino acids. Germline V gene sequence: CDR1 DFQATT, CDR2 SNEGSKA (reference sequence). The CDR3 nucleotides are TGCAGTGCTAGACCTGGACAGGGGGGTTGGGAGCAGTACTTC. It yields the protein CSARPGQGGWEQYF.

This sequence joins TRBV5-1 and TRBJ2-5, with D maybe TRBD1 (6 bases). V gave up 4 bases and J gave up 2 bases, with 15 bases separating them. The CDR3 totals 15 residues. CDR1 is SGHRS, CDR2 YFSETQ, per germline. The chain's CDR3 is CASSVTGTRQETQYF. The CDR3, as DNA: TGCGCCAGCAGCGTAACCGGGACAAGGCAAGAGACCCAGTACTTC.

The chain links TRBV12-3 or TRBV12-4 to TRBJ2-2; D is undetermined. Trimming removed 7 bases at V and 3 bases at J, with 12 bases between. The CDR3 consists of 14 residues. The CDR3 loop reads CASTPTGDTGELFF. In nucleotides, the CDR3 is TGTGCCAGCACCCCAACTGGGGACACCGGGGAGCTGTTTTTT.

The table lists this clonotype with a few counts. In DNA form, the CDR3 reads TGTGCCAGCAGTGGGTGGCGAGAGACCCAGTACTTC. Protein product: CASSGWRETQYF. The chain is built from TRBV2 and TRBJ2-5; D is undetermined. Germline loops: CDR1 SNHLY, CDR2 FYNNEI. The V gene lost 4 bases and the J gene lost 4 bases, with 7 bases spanning the gap. The CDR3 has 12 amino acids.

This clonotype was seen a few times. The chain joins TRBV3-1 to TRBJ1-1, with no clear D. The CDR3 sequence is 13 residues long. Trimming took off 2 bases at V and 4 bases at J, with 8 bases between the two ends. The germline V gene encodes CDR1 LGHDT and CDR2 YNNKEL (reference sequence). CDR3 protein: CASSQPGFTEAFF. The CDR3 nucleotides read TGTGCCAGCAGCCAACCGGGTTTCACTGAAGCTTTCTTT.